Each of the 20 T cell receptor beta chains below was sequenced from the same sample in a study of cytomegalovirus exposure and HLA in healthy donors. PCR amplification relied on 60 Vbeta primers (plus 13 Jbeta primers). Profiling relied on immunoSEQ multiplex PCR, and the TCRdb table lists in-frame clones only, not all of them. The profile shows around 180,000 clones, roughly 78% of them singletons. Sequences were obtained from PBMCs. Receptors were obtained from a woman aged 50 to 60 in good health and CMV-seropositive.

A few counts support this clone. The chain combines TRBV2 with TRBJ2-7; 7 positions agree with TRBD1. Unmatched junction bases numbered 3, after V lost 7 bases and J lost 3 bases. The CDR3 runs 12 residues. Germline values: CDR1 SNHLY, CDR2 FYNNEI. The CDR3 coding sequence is TGTGCCAGCAAGGGGGACAGCTACGAGCAGTACTTC. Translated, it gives CASKGDSYEQYF.

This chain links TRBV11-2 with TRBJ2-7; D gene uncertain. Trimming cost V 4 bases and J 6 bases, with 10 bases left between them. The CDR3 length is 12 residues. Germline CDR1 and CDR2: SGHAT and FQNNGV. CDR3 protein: CASSYQVSEQYF. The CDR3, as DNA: TGTGCCAGCAGCTATCAGGTTTCCGAGCAGTACTTC.

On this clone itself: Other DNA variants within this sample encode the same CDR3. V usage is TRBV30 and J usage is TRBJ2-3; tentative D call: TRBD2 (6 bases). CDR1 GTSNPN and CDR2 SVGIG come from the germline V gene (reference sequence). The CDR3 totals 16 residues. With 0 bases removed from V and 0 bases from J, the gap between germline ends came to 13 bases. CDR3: CAWSVPGGTSTDTQYF. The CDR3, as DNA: TGTGCCTGGAGTGTTCCAGGAGGGACTAGCACAGATACGCAGTATTTT. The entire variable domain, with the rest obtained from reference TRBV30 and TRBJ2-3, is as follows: SQTIHQWPATLVQPVGSPLSLECTVEGTSNPNLYWYRQAAGRGLQLLFYSVGIGQISSEVPQNLSASRPQDRQFILSSKKLLLSDSGFYLCAWSVPGGTSTDTQYFGPGTRLTVL.

The CDR3 spells CASSRGYDTGELFF. The DNA of the CDR3 is TGTGCCAGCAGCCGGGGTTACGACACCGGGGAGCTGTTTTTT. The gene calls are TRBV7-9 and TRBJ2-2; the D gene is possibly TRBD2 (5 bases). Germline assignment: CDR1 SEHNR and CDR2 FQNEAQ (reference sequence). Trimming took off 5 bases at V and 3 bases at J, with 10 bases between the two ends. The CDR3 is 14 residues long. The entire variable domain, with the rest obtained from reference TRBV7-9 and TRBJ2-2, is as follows: DTGVSQNPRHKITKRGQNVTFRCDPISEHNRLYWYRQTLGQGPEFLTYFQNEAQLEKSRLLSDRFSAERPKGSFSTLEIQRTEQGDSAMYLCASSRGYDTGELFFGEGSRLTVL.

This CDR3 is CASSSRRTSGQGFPYEQYF. As DNA, the CDR3 is TGCGCCAGCAGCTCACGGCGGACATCGGGACAGGGATTTCCCTACGAGCAGTACTTC. The V call is TRBV4-1, the J call TRBJ2-7; TRBD1 matches 9 bases. The CDR3 contains 19 residues. V was pared by 5 bases and J by 2 bases, with 19 bases of the junction left unmatched. Germline lookup yields CDR1 MGHRA and CDR2 YSYEKL.

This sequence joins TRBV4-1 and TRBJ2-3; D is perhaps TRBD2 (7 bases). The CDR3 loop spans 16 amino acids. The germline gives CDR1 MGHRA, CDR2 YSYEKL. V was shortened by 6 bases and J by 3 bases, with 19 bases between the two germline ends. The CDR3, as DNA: TGCGCCAGCAGGGAACAAGGGGGGGGCGCGACAGATACGCAGTATTTT. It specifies CASREQGGGATDTQYF.

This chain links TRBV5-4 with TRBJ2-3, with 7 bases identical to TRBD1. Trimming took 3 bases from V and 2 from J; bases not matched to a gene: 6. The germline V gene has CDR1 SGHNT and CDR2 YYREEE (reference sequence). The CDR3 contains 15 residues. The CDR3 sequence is CASSSGTVSTDTQYF. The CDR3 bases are TGTGCCAGCAGCTCCGGGACAGTCTCCACAGATACGCAGTATTTT.

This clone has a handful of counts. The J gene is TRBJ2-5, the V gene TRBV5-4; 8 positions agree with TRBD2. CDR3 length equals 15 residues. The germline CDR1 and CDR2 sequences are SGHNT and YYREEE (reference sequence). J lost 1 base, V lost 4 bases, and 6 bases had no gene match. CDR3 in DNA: TGTGCCAGCAGCGGGAGGCGGGGGGTCCAAGAGACCCAGTACTTC. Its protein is CASSGRRGVQETQYF.

CDR3 amino acids: CASSLRGGNTEAFF. The DNA for the CDR3 is TGCGCCAGCAGCTTGCGAGGGGGGAACACTGAAGCTTTCTTT. The rearrangement links TRBV5-1 to TRBJ1-1, with D tentatively TRBD1 (6 bases). This CDR3 is 14 amino acids long. CDR1 is SGHRS, CDR2 YFSETQ, per germline. V was pared by 1 base and J by 1 base, with 8 bases between.

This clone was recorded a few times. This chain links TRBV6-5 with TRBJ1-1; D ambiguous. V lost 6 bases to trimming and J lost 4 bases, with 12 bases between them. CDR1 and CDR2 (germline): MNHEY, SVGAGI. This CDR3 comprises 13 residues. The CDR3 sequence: CASRVPSGTEAFF. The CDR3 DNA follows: TGTGCCAGCAGGGTACCCTCGGGCACTGAAGCTTTCTTT.

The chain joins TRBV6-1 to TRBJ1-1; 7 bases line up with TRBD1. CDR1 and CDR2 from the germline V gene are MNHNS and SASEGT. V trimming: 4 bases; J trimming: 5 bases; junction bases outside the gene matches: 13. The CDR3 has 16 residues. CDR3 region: CASSGRGAFFGTEAFF. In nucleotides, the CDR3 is TGTGCCAGCAGTGGCAGGGGGGCCTTTTTTGGGACTGAAGCTTTCTTT.

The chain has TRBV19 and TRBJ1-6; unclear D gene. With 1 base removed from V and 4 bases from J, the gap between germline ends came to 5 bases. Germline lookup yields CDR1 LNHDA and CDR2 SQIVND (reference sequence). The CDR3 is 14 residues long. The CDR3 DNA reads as TGTGCCAGTAGTATAGGGCCGTATAATTCACCCCTCCACTTT. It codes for CASSIGPYNSPLHF.

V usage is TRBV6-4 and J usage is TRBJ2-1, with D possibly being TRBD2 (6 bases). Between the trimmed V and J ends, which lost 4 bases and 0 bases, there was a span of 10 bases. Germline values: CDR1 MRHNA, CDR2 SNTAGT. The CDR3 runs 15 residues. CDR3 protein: CASSVQGGSYNEQFF. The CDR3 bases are TGTGCCAGCAGTGTTCAGGGAGGCTCCTACAATGAGCAGTTCTTC.

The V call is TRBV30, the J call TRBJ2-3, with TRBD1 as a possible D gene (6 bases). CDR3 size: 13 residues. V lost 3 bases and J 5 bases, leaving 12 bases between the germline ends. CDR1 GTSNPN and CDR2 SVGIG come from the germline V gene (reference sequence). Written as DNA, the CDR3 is TGTGCCTGGAGGGGGGCCGTGGTAGATACGCAGTATTTT. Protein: CAWRGAVVDTQYF.

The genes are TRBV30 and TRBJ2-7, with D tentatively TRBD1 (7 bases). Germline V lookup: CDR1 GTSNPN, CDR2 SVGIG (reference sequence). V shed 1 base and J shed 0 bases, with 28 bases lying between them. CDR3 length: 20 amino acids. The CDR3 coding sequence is TGTGCCTGGAGTGCGTACCCTACAGGGGTGGGGGGCGGTAACTCCTACGAGCAGTACTTC. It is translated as CAWSAYPTGVGGGNSYEQYF. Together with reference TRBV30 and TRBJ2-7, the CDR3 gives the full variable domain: SQTIHQWPATLVQPVGSPLSLECTVEGTSNPNLYWYRQAAGRGLQLLFYSVGIGQISSEVPQNLSASRPQDRQFILSSKKLLLSDSGFYLCAWSAYPTGVGGGNSYEQYFGPGTRLTVT.

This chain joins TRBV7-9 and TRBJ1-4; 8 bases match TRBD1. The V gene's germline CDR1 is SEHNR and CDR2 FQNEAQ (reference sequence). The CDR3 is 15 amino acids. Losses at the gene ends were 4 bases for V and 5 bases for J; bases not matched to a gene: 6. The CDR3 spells CASSSRQGTNEKLFF. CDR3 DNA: TGTGCCAGCAGCTCGAGACAGGGGACAAATGAAAAACTGTTTTTT.

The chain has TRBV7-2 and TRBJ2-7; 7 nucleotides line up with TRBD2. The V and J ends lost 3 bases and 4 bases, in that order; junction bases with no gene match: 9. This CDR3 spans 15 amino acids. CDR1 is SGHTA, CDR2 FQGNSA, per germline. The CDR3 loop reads CASSFSRGGRYEQYF. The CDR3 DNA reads TGTGCCAGCAGCTTTAGTCGCGGGGGTCGGTACGAGCAGTACTTC.

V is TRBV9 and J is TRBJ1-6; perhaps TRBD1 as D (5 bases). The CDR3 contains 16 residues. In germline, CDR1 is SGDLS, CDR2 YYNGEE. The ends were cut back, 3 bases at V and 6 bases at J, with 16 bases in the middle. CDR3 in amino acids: CASSDGADPRNSPLHF. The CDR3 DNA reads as TGTGCCAGCAGCGATGGGGCGGATCCTCGTAATTCACCCCTCCACTTT. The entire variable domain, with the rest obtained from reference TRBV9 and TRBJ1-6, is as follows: DSGVTQTPKHLITATGQRVTLRCSPRSGDLSVYWYQQSLDQGLQFLIQYYNGEERAKGNILERFSAQQFPDLHSELNLSSLELGDSALYFCASSDGADPRNSPLHFGNGTRLTVT.

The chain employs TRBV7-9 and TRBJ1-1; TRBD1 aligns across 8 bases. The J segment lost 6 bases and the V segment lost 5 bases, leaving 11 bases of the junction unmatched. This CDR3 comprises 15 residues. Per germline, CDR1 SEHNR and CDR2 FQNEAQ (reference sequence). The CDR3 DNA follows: TGTGCCAGCAGCCCACCCTGGCAGGGGGCCGCTGAAGCTTTCTTT. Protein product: CASSPPWQGAAEAFF.

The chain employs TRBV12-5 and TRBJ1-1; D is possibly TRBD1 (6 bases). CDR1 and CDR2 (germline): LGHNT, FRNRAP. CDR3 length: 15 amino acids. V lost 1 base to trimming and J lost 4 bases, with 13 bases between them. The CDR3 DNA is TGTGCTAGTGGTTTGGCCTTACAGGGCGCCACTGAAGCTTTCTTT. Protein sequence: CASGLALQGATEAFF.